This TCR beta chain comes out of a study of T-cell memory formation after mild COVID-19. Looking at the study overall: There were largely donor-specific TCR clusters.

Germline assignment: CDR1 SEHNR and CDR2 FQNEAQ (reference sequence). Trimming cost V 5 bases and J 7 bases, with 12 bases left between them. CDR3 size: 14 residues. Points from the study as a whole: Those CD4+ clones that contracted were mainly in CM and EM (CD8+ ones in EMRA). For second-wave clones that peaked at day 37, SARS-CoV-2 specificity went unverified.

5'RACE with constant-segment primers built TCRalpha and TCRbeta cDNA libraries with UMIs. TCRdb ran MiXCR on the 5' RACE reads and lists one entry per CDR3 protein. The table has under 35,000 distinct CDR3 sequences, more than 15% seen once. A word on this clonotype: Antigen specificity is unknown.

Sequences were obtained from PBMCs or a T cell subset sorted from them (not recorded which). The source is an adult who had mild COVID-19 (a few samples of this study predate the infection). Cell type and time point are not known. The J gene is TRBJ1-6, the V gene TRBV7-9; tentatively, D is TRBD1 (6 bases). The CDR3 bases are TGTGCCAGCAGCCCGGACAGTAGAAATTCACCCCTCCACTTT. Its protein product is CASSPDSRNSPLHF.